This paragraph covers one T cell receptor beta chain sequence. The same CDR3 is also encoded by other DNA sequences in this sample. This record belongs to a study of Ad26.COV2.S vaccination and SARS-CoV-2 variants. Background on the study: Once or twice, 56 days apart, Ad26.COV2.S was delivered intramuscularly.

CDR3 length: 14 residues. Trimming removed 6 bases from V and 0 bases from J, with 8 bases in between. The V gene's germline CDR1 is MNHEY and CDR2 SVGAGI. Specified treatment: about 20 received Ad26.COV2.S at low or high dose, single or two shots; 5 received placebo; per-sample allocation not given. Collection of samples fell on day 63 after the first vaccine or placebo injection. The data were produced by immunoSEQ multiplex PCR, yet TCRdb's version contains in-frame clones alone and is incomplete. The repertoire has more than 300,000 clones, about 85% of them found once; the top ten carry around 5.8%.

The sequencing used peripheral blood, collected in a trial of Ad26.COV2.S vaccine versus placebo. V and J are TRBV6-5 and TRBJ2-2, with a possible D match to TRBD2 (5 bases). The TCR was taken from a person between 18 and 59 years old who received the Ad26.COV2.S COVID-19 vaccine or a placebo. CDR3 in DNA: TGTGCCAGCAGGAGCGGCCCGAACACCGGGGAGCTGTTTTTT. It yields the protein CASRSGPNTGELFF.